Below are 23 T cell receptor beta chains sequenced from a single sample in a study of control samples from healthy donors and cancer patients. Sequenced by immunoSEQ multiplex PCR; TCRdb stores in-frame clones only, minus some. The sample lists 130,000 or so clones; over 75% were seen once. Sequenced material: blood. These receptors were obtained from a man aged 50-59 years in good health.

The rearrangement uses TRBV19 and TRBJ2-5; tentatively, D is TRBD2 (5 bases). The ends were cut back, 2 bases at V and 4 bases at J, with 14 bases in the middle. The CDR3 extends over 15 amino acids. Looked up from germline, CDR1 is LNHDA and CDR2 is SQIVND (reference sequence). The DNA of the CDR3 is TGTGCCAGTAGTATACGAGAGGGCACTGGAGAGACCCAGTACTTC. Amino acids: CASSIREGTGETQYF.

The chain has TRBV5-1 and TRBJ2-5; 8 bases are a match to TRBD1. Trimming at V came to 0 bases and at J to 5 bases, leaving 9 bases not matched to a gene. Germline V CDR1 and CDR2: SGHRS, YFSETQ. The CDR3 is 16 amino acids. The CDR3 DNA follows: TGCGCCAGCAGCTTGGCGAACAGGGGGATCAGGGAGACCCAGTACTTC. Translation gives CASSLANRGIRETQYF.

The chain uses TRBV5-1 and TRBJ2-2; maybe TRBD2 (5 bases). Germline CDR1 and CDR2: SGHRS and YFSETQ. V was cut by 1 base and J by 3 bases, with 16 bases left in between. This CDR3 has 17 residues. The CDR3 loop is CASSLSLGVLHTGELFF. CDR3 nucleotide sequence: TGCGCCAGCAGCTTGAGTCTCGGGGTCCTTCACACCGGGGAGCTGTTTTTT.

The V call is TRBV12-3 or TRBV12-4, the J call TRBJ1-2; D uncertain. The ends were cut back, 2 bases at V and 8 bases at J, with 6 bases in the middle. The length of the CDR3 is 11 residues. CDR3 sequence: CASSLLDGYTF. CDR3 bases: TGTGCCAGCAGTTTATTGGACGGCTACACCTTC.

This sequence joins TRBV18 and TRBJ1-2, with D uncertain. Trimming pared 4 bases from V and 7 bases from J, leaving 10 bases between. The CDR3 has 12 amino acids. Looked up from germline, CDR1 is KGHSH and CDR2 is LQKENI. This CDR3 reads CASSRREGGYTF. CDR3 in DNA: TGTGCCAGCTCACGAAGGGAGGGTGGCTACACCTTC.

The chain has TRBV19 and TRBJ2-7; D is possibly TRBD2 (6 bases). The CDR3 totals 15 residues. V lost 3 bases to trimming and J lost 5 bases, with 17 bases between them. Germline V gives CDR1 LNHDA, CDR2 SQIVND (reference sequence). The CDR3 bases are TGTGCCAGTAGTATTGGGGGGAGGAGAGGCGACGAGCAGTACTTC. Protein product: CASSIGGRRGDEQYF.

This chain connects TRBV5-8 to TRBJ2-5; 7 nucleotides match TRBD2. CDR3 length: 15 amino acids. Germline V gene data show CDR1 as SGHTS and CDR2 as YDEGEE. J lost 6 bases, V lost 2 bases, and 10 bases had no gene match. As DNA, the CDR3 is TGTGCCAGCAGCTTCAACCGACAGACTAGCAAGACCCAGTACTTC. Its translation is CASSFNRQTSKTQYF. Full variable domain (outside the CDR3, taken from reference TRBV5-8 and TRBJ2-5): EAGVTQSPTHLIKTRGQQATLRCSPISGHTSVYWYQQALGLGLQFLLWYDEGEERNRGNFPPRFSGRQFPNYSSELNVNALELEDSALYLCASSFNRQTSKTQYFGPGTRLLVL.

This sequence joins TRBV5-5 and TRBJ1-1; 9 nucleotides align to TRBD1. Per germline, CDR1 SGHKS and CDR2 YYEKEE (reference sequence). V lost 4 bases, J lost 4 bases, and 11 bases stayed unmatched. This CDR3 is built from 16 residues. The CDR3 bases are TGTGCCAGCAGCAGAACAGGGGGCGCGAGGAGCACTGAAGCTTTCTTT. Protein product: CASSRTGGARSTEAFF.

This clone turned up a few times. J is TRBJ2-1 and V is TRBV7-2, with 8 bases matching TRBD1. Germline CDR1 is SGHTA and CDR2 is FQGNSA. V trimming: 5 bases; J trimming: 9 bases; junction bases outside the gene matches: 6. The CDR3 has 13 residues. The CDR3 DNA reads TGTGCCAGCAGCGCCTGGACAGGGAGTGAGCAGTTCTTC. It yields the protein CASSAWTGSEQFF.

The chain is built from TRBV7-2 and TRBJ2-5; D call uncertain. In germline, CDR1 is SGHTA, CDR2 FQGNSA. The ends were cut back, 0 bases at V and 2 bases at J, with 4 bases in the middle. The CDR3 length is 13 residues. The CDR3 protein is CASSLARQETQYF. The DNA of the CDR3 is TGTGCCAGCAGCTTAGCCCGACAAGAGACCCAGTACTTC.

The chain recombines TRBV28 with TRBJ1-5; 7 bases are shared with TRBD1. CDR3 length: 18 residues. V shed 6 bases and J 1 base; nucleotides not matched to a gene: 15. The V gene's germline CDR1 is MDHEN and CDR2 SYDVKM. The CDR3 region has the DNA TGTGCCAGCAGGGCGCCCAGGGCGACAGGGCCAAGCAATCAGCCCCAGCATTTT. It encodes CASRAPRATGPSNQPQHF.

The chain combines TRBV27 with TRBJ1-2; D ambiguous. The CDR3 runs to 13 residues. Trimming cost V 2 bases and J 2 bases, with 6 bases left between them. Germline V gene sequence: CDR1 MNHEY, CDR2 SMNVEV (reference sequence). As DNA, the CDR3 is TGTGCCAGCAGTTTAGAGGGAAACTATGGCTACACCTTC. Residues: CASSLEGNYGYTF.

The chain employs TRBV7-3 and TRBJ2-7; weak D call: TRBD1 (6 bases). CDR3 size: 14 residues. Germline values: CDR1 SGHTA, CDR2 FQGTGA. V lost 5 bases and J 1 base, leaving 12 bases between the germline ends. This CDR3 reads CASSPSGHSYEQYF. The CDR3 DNA follows: TGTGCCAGCAGCCCTTCGGGACATTCCTACGAGCAGTACTTC.

The rearrangement links TRBV7-9 to TRBJ2-5, with D unresolved. The V gene lost 5 bases and the J gene lost 1 base, with 20 bases spanning the gap. The germline V gene has CDR1 SEHNR and CDR2 FQNEAQ (reference sequence). This CDR3 is built from 17 residues. DNA of the CDR3: TGTGCCAGCAGCCCAATATCCCATTCGGTCCGCCAAGAGACCCAGTACTTC. Translated, it gives CASSPISHSVRQETQYF.

Only one count was recorded for this clone. V and J are TRBV4-2 and TRBJ1-2; D is perhaps TRBD1 (5 bases). The CDR3 sequence is 14 residues long. V was trimmed by 3 bases and J by 4 bases, leaving 12 bases between them. Germline assignment: CDR1 LGHNA and CDR2 YNFKEQ. CDR3 in amino acids: CASSQPSGGYGYTF. CDR3 DNA sequence: TGTGCCAGCAGCCAGCCCTCGGGGGGCTATGGCTACACCTTC.

The chain uses TRBV28 and TRBJ1-2; 12 bases agree with TRBD1. Trimming at V came to 4 bases and at J to 0 bases, leaving 6 bases not matched to a gene. CDR3 length: 17 residues. Germline V CDR1 and CDR2: MDHEN, SYDVKM. As DNA, the CDR3 is TGTGCCAGCAGTTCCCGGGACAGGGGGCCAACTAACTATGGCTACACCTTC. Amino acids: CASSSRDRGPTNYGYTF.

The V call is TRBV7-8, the J call TRBJ1-1, with a weak D call TRBD1 (6 bases). CDR1 and CDR2 from the germline V gene are SGHVS and FQNEAQ. This CDR3 contains 15 residues. Trimming removed 0 bases at V and 3 bases at J, with 11 bases between. CDR3 nucleotide sequence: TGTGCCAGCAGCTTAGCCCACAGGGCAGACACTGAAGCTTTCTTT. It codes for CASSLAHRADTEAFF. Drawing the rest from reference TRBV7-8 and TRBJ1-1, the complete variable domain is GAGVSQSPRYKVAKRGQDVALRCDPISGHVSLFWYQQALGQGPEFLTYFQNEAQLDKSGLPSDRFFAERPEGSVSTLKIQRTQQEDSAVYLCASSLAHRADTEAFFGQGTRLTVV.

The chain links TRBV5-1 to TRBJ2-3, with 9 bases fitting TRBD1. With V trimmed by 4 bases and J by 4 bases, 10 bases remained unmatched. This CDR3 region has 16 residues. The germline gives CDR1 SGHRS, CDR2 YFSETQ. CDR3 in amino acids: CASSRLWDREADTQYF. CDR3 bases: TGCGCCAGCAGCCGCCTCTGGGACAGGGAGGCAGATACGCAGTATTTT.

This rearrangement joins TRBV19 to TRBJ1-5; D is unresolved. The germline V gene encodes CDR1 LNHDA and CDR2 SQIVND (reference sequence). The V end was cut by 1 base, the J end by 2 bases, with 9 bases between. This CDR3 spans 15 amino acids. In DNA form, the CDR3 reads TGTGCCAGTAGTATAGGTAGGATGGGCAATCAGCCCCAGCATTTT. It encodes CASSIGRMGNQPQHF.

The V and J genes are TRBV4-1 and TRBJ2-7, with unresolved D. Germline V gene data show CDR1 as MGHRA and CDR2 as YSYEKL. V lost 1 base and J 3 bases, leaving 19 bases between the germline ends. The CDR3 totals 17 residues. CDR3 loop: CASSQGPLSQKNYEQYF. The CDR3 region has the DNA TGCGCCAGCAGCCAAGGGCCGTTGTCACAGAAAAACTACGAGCAGTACTTC.

The gene calls are TRBV11-2 and TRBJ2-2, with no clear D. Deletions cut 5 bases from V and 1 base from J, with 11 bases between. Germline CDR1 reads SGHAT; CDR2 reads FQNNGV. This CDR3 is built from 15 residues. CDR3 loop: CASSPRTVNTGELFF. The CDR3 DNA is TGTGCCAGCAGCCCCCGGACGGTGAACACCGGGGAGCTGTTTTTT.

The V and J genes are TRBV30 and TRBJ1-2; D call uncertain. CDR1 is GTSNPN and CDR2 is SVGIG in the germline V gene (reference sequence). The V end lost 1 base, the J end lost 8 bases, and 17 bases lay between the germline ends. The CDR3 totals 14 residues. The CDR3 loop reads CAWSEIEWSGGYTF. The CDR3 DNA reads as TGTGCCTGGAGTGAAATAGAGTGGAGCGGAGGCTACACCTTC. The full variable domain, in which reference TRBV30 and TRBJ1-2 provide the parts outside the CDR3, is SQTIHQWPATLVQPVGSPLSLECTVEGTSNPNLYWYRQAAGRGLQLLFYSVGIGQISSEVPQNLSASRPQDRQFILSSKKLLLSDSGFYLCAWSEIEWSGGYTFGSGTRLTVV.

This chain joins TRBV24-1 and TRBJ1-2; tentative D call: TRBD1 (5 bases). The CDR3 spans 13 residues. Trimming cost V 6 bases and J 3 bases, with 10 bases left between them. Germline values: CDR1 KGHDR, CDR2 SFDVKD. The CDR3 bases are TGTGCCACCAGTCCGGGGGGGGACTATGGCTACACCTTC. It is translated as CATSPGGDYGYTF.